These 23 T cell receptor beta chains originate from one sample sequenced in a study of blood T cell repertoires in COVID-19. The protocol was immunoSEQ multiplex PCR, while the TCRdb copy is restricted to in-frame clones and leaves out a portion. The sample carries about 270,000 clones, about 91% recorded once. The sequenced material came from PBMCs or T cells enriched from blood (not recorded which). These TCRs come from a woman aged 40 to 50 with acute COVID-19.

This clone was counted a single time. The rearrangement uses TRBV7-9 and TRBJ1-5; 7 bases map to TRBD1. The CDR3 length is 15 residues. Losses at the gene ends were 2 bases for V and 6 bases for J; bases not matched to a gene: 7. CDR1 is SEHNR and CDR2 is FQNEAQ in the germline V gene (reference sequence). CDR3 in DNA: TGTGCCAGCAGCTTACAAGGGGGCGAGGGTCAGCCCCAGCATTTT. It specifies CASSLQGGEGQPQHF.

J is TRBJ1-5 and V is TRBV5-8; possibly TRBD1 for D (6 bases). V dropped 7 bases and J dropped 4 bases, with 12 bases sitting between them. The CDR3 loop spans 13 amino acids. Germline CDR1 is SGHTS and CDR2 is YDEGEE. CDR3 residues: CASSQGRNQPQHF. In nucleotides, the CDR3 is TGTGCCAGCTCACAGGGTCGTAATCAGCCCCAGCATTTT.

This chain joins TRBV6-6 and TRBJ1-6; 9 positions agree with TRBD1. Germline V gene sequence: CDR1 MNHNY, CDR2 SVGAGI (reference sequence). CDR3 length equals 15 residues. V gave up 5 bases and J gave up 7 bases; unmatched junction bases: 6. For the CDR3, the DNA is TGTGCCAGCAGTGCACAGGGGGCTAAGAATTCACCCCTCCACTTT. This gives the protein CASSAQGAKNSPLHF.

V gene TRBV2 combines with J gene TRBJ1-4, with TRBD1 identical over 7 bases. The CDR3 has 15 amino acids. V lost 6 bases, J lost 7 bases, and 11 bases stayed unmatched. Per the germline V gene, CDR1 is SNHLY and CDR2 is FYNNEI. CDR3 residues: CASSQTDRATEKLFF. CDR3 sequence (DNA): TGTGCCAGCAGCCAGACAGACAGGGCTACTGAAAAACTGTTTTTT.

This rearrangement joins TRBV12-3 or TRBV12-4 to TRBJ2-5; the match to TRBD1 covers 10 bases. V lost 5 bases and J lost 6; bases outside the gene matches: 0. The CDR3 extends over 12 amino acids. The CDR3 loop reads CASSDRGQTQYF. The CDR3 DNA reads as TGTGCCAGCAGTGACAGGGGGCAGACCCAGTACTTC.

The chain is built from TRBV7-9 and TRBJ2-7; 8 nucleotides match TRBD2. Looked up from germline, CDR1 is SEHNR and CDR2 is FQNEAQ (reference sequence). The length of the CDR3 is 19 residues. The junction had 21 bases not matched to a gene; V was cut back by 4 bases and J by 4 bases. CDR3 in DNA: TGTGCCAGCAGCTCCGAAGACAGGATCCGCGGGACTAGTCCGTACGAGCAGTACTTC. Its protein is CASSSEDRIRGTSPYEQYF.

The rearrangement joins TRBV6-5 to TRBJ2-7, with TRBD2 identical over 13 bases. Germline CDR1 and CDR2: MNHEY and SVGAGI. The CDR3 consists of 15 residues. V shed 6 bases, J shed 3 bases, and the junction held 5 bases outside the gene matches. CDR3: CASRPGLAGNYEQYF. The CDR3 coding sequence is TGTGCCAGCAGACCGGGACTAGCGGGAAACTACGAGCAGTACTTC.

The gene calls are TRBV4-1 and TRBJ2-1; TRBD1 might be the D (5 bases). From germline, CDR1 is MGHRA and CDR2 YSYEKL. The V gene lost 4 bases and the J gene lost 4 bases, with 17 bases spanning the gap. The CDR3 loop spans 16 amino acids. The CDR3 spells CASSPQGEGPYNEQFF. DNA of the CDR3: TGCGCCAGCAGCCCCCAAGGGGAAGGGCCGTACAATGAGCAGTTCTTC.

The chain combines TRBV18 with TRBJ2-3; D is undetermined. Trimming took off 0 bases at V and 6 bases at J, with 7 bases between the two ends. CDR3 size: 13 residues. Germline V lookup: CDR1 KGHSH, CDR2 LQKENI. The chain's CDR3 is CASSPPTSDTQYF. CDR3 bases: TGTGCCAGCTCACCACCTACATCCGATACGCAGTATTTT.

The V and J genes are TRBV28 and TRBJ1-2; 11 bases agree with TRBD1. Germline-derived CDR1 and CDR2 are MDHEN and SYDVKM. CDR3 length: 15 amino acids. The ends lost 4 bases at V and 14 bases at J; junction bases unmatched: 15. The CDR3 sequence is CASSSSGQGVPTGTF. The CDR3, as DNA: TGTGCCAGCAGTTCCTCGGGACAGGGGGTCCCCACTGGAACCTTC.

V gene TRBV4-1 combines with J gene TRBJ1-5, with TRBD1 matching over 9 bases. The CDR3 runs 16 residues. The V segment lost 4 bases and the J segment 4 bases; nucleotides outside the gene matches: 8. Germline V gene data show CDR1 as MGHRA and CDR2 as YSYEKL. The CDR3 sequence is CASSREQGATNQPQHF. The CDR3 nucleotides are TGCGCCAGCAGCCGTGAACAGGGGGCGACGAATCAGCCCCAGCATTTT.

This clone was counted once. The genes are TRBV12-3 or TRBV12-4 and TRBJ2-7; D is possibly TRBD1 (7 bases). The CDR3 runs to 12 residues. V was trimmed by 5 bases and J by 7 bases, leaving 12 bases between them. Here the CDR3 DNA reads TGTGCCAGCAGTAAGGGGGCGGGAGAGCAGTACTTC. Its protein is CASSKGAGEQYF.

The rearrangement links TRBV28 to TRBJ2-1; TRBD2 matches 10 bases. The CDR3 runs 15 residues. The ends lost 7 bases at V and 9 bases at J; junction bases unmatched: 12. Germline-derived CDR1 and CDR2 are MDHEN and SYDVKM. Here the CDR3 reads CASKLLAGDAIEQFF. CDR3 coding DNA: TGTGCCAGCAAACTTCTAGCGGGGGATGCTATTGAGCAGTTCTTC.

The chain recombines TRBV5-4 with TRBJ1-6; D gene unclear. The CDR3 spans 16 residues. Trimming left V 0 bases short and J 10 bases short, with 17 bases between. Germline loops: CDR1 SGHNT, CDR2 YYREEE (reference sequence). CDR3 loop: CASSLGGSGLRSPLHF. The CDR3 nucleotides are TGTGCCAGCAGCTTGGGAGGGAGCGGGTTAAGGTCACCCCTCCACTTT. Full variable domain (rest looked up from reference TRBV5-4 and TRBJ1-6): ETGVTQSPTHLIKTRGQQVTLRCSSQSGHNTVSWYQQALGQGPQFIFQYYREEENGRGNFPPRFSGLQFPNYSSELNVNALELDDSALYLCASSLGGSGLRSPLHFGNGTRLTVT.

The chain couples TRBV5-1 to TRBJ1-2; D is possibly TRBD1 (6 bases). V was cut by 2 bases and J by 6 bases, with 14 bases left in between. The CDR3 sequence is 14 residues long. Looked up from germline, CDR1 is SGHRS and CDR2 is YFSETQ. CDR3 coding DNA: TGCGCCAGCAGCTTCGACAGGCTCAGTCATGGCTACACCTTC. Encoded protein: CASSFDRLSHGYTF.

The genes are TRBV28 and TRBJ2-7, with 10 bases lining up with TRBD2. Germline V gene lookup returns CDR1 MDHEN and CDR2 SYDVKM. The CDR3 spans 19 residues. V was pared by 1 base and J by 5 bases, with 17 bases of the junction left unmatched. CDR3 residues: CASSLSWTSGEAVTHEQYF. In DNA form, the CDR3 reads TGTGCCAGCAGTTTATCCTGGACTAGCGGAGAAGCGGTGACCCACGAGCAGTACTTC.

The chain carries TRBV10-1 and TRBJ2-2, with D tentatively TRBD1 (5 bases). Germline V CDR1 and CDR2: WNHNN, SYGVQD (reference sequence). Trimming cost V 5 bases and J 3 bases, with 10 bases left between them. The CDR3 contains 14 residues. The CDR3 nucleotides are TGCGCCAGCAGTATAGGGGTGGACACCGGGGAGCTGTTTTTT. Protein sequence: CASSIGVDTGELFF.

The chain couples TRBV5-1 to TRBJ1-1; no reliable D call. Germline CDR1 reads SGHRS; CDR2 reads YFSETQ. This CDR3 contains 13 residues. V lost 4 bases and J 1 base, leaving 8 bases between the germline ends. The DNA for the CDR3 is TGCGCCAGCAGCGAGGAAGAGAACACTGAAGCTTTCTTT. This codes for CASSEEENTEAFF.

The CDR3 coding sequence is TGTGCCAGCTCACCTCTAGGACAGGGGGCCGGCACAGATACGCAGTATTTT. This encodes CASSPLGQGAGTDTQYF. The chain is built from TRBV18 and TRBJ2-3; 11 bases match TRBD1. CDR1 KGHSH and CDR2 LQKENI come from the germline V gene. Trimming removed 3 bases from V and 1 base from J; junction bases left unmatched: 6. The CDR3 contains 17 residues.

This rearrangement joins TRBV5-1 to TRBJ1-1; 7 nucleotides align to TRBD1. V gave up 4 bases and J gave up 8 bases; unmatched junction bases: 8. The germline CDR1 and CDR2 sequences are SGHRS and YFSETQ. The CDR3 is 13 amino acids. CDR3 DNA sequence: TGCGCCAGCAGCGGGACAGTAGAAGGAGAAGCTTTCTTT. As protein: CASSGTVEGEAFF.

The chain has TRBV6-5 and TRBJ2-1; 8 bases match TRBD2. CDR1 is MNHEY, CDR2 SVGAGI, per germline. This CDR3 has 15 residues. V lost 2 bases, J lost 5 bases, and 5 bases stayed unmatched. The CDR3 reads CASSYPAGADNEQFF. The CDR3, as DNA: TGTGCCAGCAGTTACCCAGCGGGAGCCGACAATGAGCAGTTCTTC.

The genes are TRBV5-8 and TRBJ1-6; TRBD1 agrees at 8 bases. V was pared by 8 bases and J by 7 bases, with 8 bases of the junction left unmatched. CDR3 length equals 14 residues. Germline values: CDR1 SGHTS, CDR2 YDEGEE. The CDR3 nucleotides read TGTGCCAGGGGCGACAGGGGTGGAAATTCACCCCTCCACTTT. It specifies CARGDRGGNSPLHF.

This chain connects TRBV10-2 to TRBJ1-2, with 8 bases fitting TRBD1. V lost 6 bases to trimming and J lost 0 bases; unmatched junction nucleotides: 9. Germline V gene data show CDR1 as WSHSY and CDR2 as SAAADI. CDR3 length equals 16 residues. The CDR3 bases are TGCGCCAGCAGCCCGGGACAGGAAGGAGCTAACTATGGCTACACCTTC. Translation: CASSPGQEGANYGYTF.